The 27 T cell receptor beta chains below were found in one sample sequenced in a study of cytotoxic CD8 clonotypes in ibrutinib-treated CLL. Method: immunoSEQ multiplex PCR; TCRdb's copy keeps in-frame clones and lacks some. The table shows 20,000 to 30,000 clones, with about 70% occurring only once. Sequenced here: PBMCs, sampled after 24 months of ibrutinib treatment. The receptors derive from a human donor with chronic lymphocytic leukemia.

The gene calls are TRBV29-1 and TRBJ2-7; 13 bases are a match to TRBD2. Germline CDR1 reads SQVTM; CDR2 reads ANQGSEA. J was trimmed by 6 bases and V by 4 bases; bases with no gene match: 15. The CDR3 runs 17 residues. The DNA of the CDR3 is TGCAGCGTTGCTGGACTAGCGGGGGCAGGAGTACTGGGCGAGCAGTACTTC. Residues: CSVAGLAGAGVLGEQYF.

This clone is judged medium-sized. The chain recombines TRBV5-6 with TRBJ1-2; no clear D gene. Per germline, CDR1 SGHDT and CDR2 YYEEEE. This CDR3 contains 13 residues. V was trimmed by 0 bases and J by 8 bases, leaving 11 bases between them. CDR3 sequence reads: CASSLGVGEGYTF. CDR3 DNA: TGTGCCAGCAGCTTGGGGGTCGGAGAGGGCTACACCTTC.

This clone has a handful of counts. The CDR3 nucleotides read TGCAGCATGAGTAGGCTGGCTGAAGCTTTCTTT. Protein sequence: CSMSRLAEAFF. The J gene is TRBJ1-1, the V gene TRBV29-1; unclear D gene. The V end lost 8 bases, the J end lost 6 bases, and 13 bases lay between the germline ends. CDR3 size: 11 residues. Germline V gene lookup returns CDR1 SQVTM and CDR2 ANQGSEA.

A few counts support this clone. The J gene is TRBJ1-3, the V gene TRBV7-9, with D possibly matching TRBD1 (6 bases). Trimming stripped 10 bases from V and 4 bases from J, with 14 bases between. CDR3 size: 13 residues. Germline V gene data show CDR1 as SEHNR and CDR2 as FQNEAQ (reference sequence). The CDR3 bases are TGTGCCATACTCTTAACAGGGGGAAACACCATATATTTT. Its protein product is CAILLTGGNTIYF.

This clone was detected only a few times. V gene TRBV5-4 combines with J gene TRBJ1-1; no definite D call. V was trimmed by 0 bases and J by 0 bases, leaving 0 bases between them. The V gene's germline CDR1 is SGHNT and CDR2 YYREEE (reference sequence). This CDR3 has 12 residues. In DNA form, the CDR3 reads TGTGCCAGCAGCTTGGTGAACACTGAAGCTTTCTTT. Protein sequence: CASSLVNTEAFF.

The CDR3 bases are TGTGCCAGCTCACCACTGGTGGTTCAGACAGGGGCCACTGAAGCTTTCTTT. Translating it yields CASSPLVVQTGATEAFF. The V call is TRBV18, the J call TRBJ1-1; 8 bases map to TRBD1. The CDR3 runs to 17 residues. Per the germline V gene, CDR1 is KGHSH and CDR2 is LQKENI. V lost 1 base to trimming and J lost 4 bases; unmatched junction nucleotides: 11.

This clone was seen only a few times. The chain couples TRBV7-6 to TRBJ2-3; D is ambiguous. CDR1 is SGHVS and CDR2 is FNYEAQ in the germline V gene. There are 14 residues in the CDR3. V lost 0 bases and J 5 bases, leaving 9 bases between the germline ends. CDR3 sequence reads: CASSLALMGDTQYF. DNA for the CDR3: TGTGCCAGCAGCTTAGCCCTGATGGGAGATACGCAGTATTTT.

V gene TRBV11-2 combines with J gene TRBJ1-1; D ambiguous. The CDR3 has 16 residues. Per germline, CDR1 SGHAT and CDR2 FQNNGV. With 1 base removed from V and 4 bases from J, the gap between germline ends came to 16 bases. The CDR3 is CASSLVGFNWITEAFF. CDR3 DNA: TGTGCCAGCAGCTTAGTCGGGTTCAACTGGATCACTGAAGCTTTCTTT.

This chain links TRBV18 with TRBJ1-1; the D is unclear. From germline, CDR1 is KGHSH and CDR2 LQKENI. The CDR3 length is 14 residues. Trimming cost V 3 bases and J 0 bases, with 8 bases left between them. In nucleotides, the CDR3 is TGTGCCAGCTCACCTCAGGCTGTGAACACTGAAGCTTTCTTT. It is translated as CASSPQAVNTEAFF.

V gene TRBV5-6 combines with J gene TRBJ1-6; TRBD1 agrees at 8 bases. The CDR3 covers 13 residues. Germline loops: CDR1 SGHDT, CDR2 YYEEEE. Losses at the gene ends were 3 bases for V and 8 bases for J; bases not matched to a gene: 1. The CDR3 loop reads CASSSTGDSPLHF. In DNA form, the CDR3 reads TGTGCCAGCAGCTCGACAGGGGATTCACCCCTCCACTTT.

The V and J genes are TRBV2 and TRBJ2-2, with D tentatively TRBD1 (6 bases). The V and J ends lost 10 bases and 8 bases respectively, with 17 bases between them. The CDR3 runs to 13 residues. Germline CDR1 reads SNHLY; CDR2 reads FYNNEI. DNA for the CDR3: TGTGCCACCCAGGGGCAGGCTGCAGGGGAGCTGTTTTTT. As protein: CATQGQAAGELFF.

The chain recombines TRBV5-6 with TRBJ1-1, with D possibly TRBD1 on 6 matching bases. The V end lost 1 base, the J end lost 2 bases, and 9 bases lay between the germline ends. The length of the CDR3 is 14 residues. Germline loops: CDR1 SGHDT, CDR2 YYEEEE. The DNA of the CDR3 is TGTGCCAGCAGCTTGCCGGGGGCAAACACTGAAGCTTTCTTT. Encoded protein: CASSLPGANTEAFF.

V is TRBV6-1 and J is TRBJ1-5; the D gene is possibly TRBD1 (6 bases). This CDR3 is 16 amino acids long. V lost 2 bases to trimming and J lost 0 bases, with 11 bases between them. Germline V gives CDR1 MNHNS, CDR2 SASEGT. Here the CDR3 DNA reads TGTGCCAGCAGTGAATACGGGGGCCGTAGCAATCAGCCCCAGCATTTT. Protein sequence: CASSEYGGRSNQPQHF.

The rearrangement uses TRBV11-3 and TRBJ2-2; TRBD2 might be the D (6 bases). Germline V gene lookup returns CDR1 SGHNT and CDR2 YENEEA. This CDR3 has 16 residues. Trimming shortened V by 5 bases and J by 2 bases, and 15 bases separated the two germline ends. CDR3 sequence reads: CASSPISGRNTGELFF. The CDR3 nucleotides are TGTGCCAGCAGCCCCATAAGCGGGCGAAACACCGGGGAGCTGTTTTTT.

A few counts support this clone. The chain couples TRBV29-1 to TRBJ1-1; no clear D. The CDR3 covers 11 residues. Germline CDR1 is SQVTM and CDR2 is ANQGSEA. V was pared by 7 bases and J by 5 bases, with 11 bases between. CDR3 DNA sequence: TGCAGCGCCCTAATTGGGACTGAAGCTTTCTTT. This sequence encodes CSALIGTEAFF.

The chain combines TRBV9 with TRBJ2-1, with D possibly TRBD2 on 5 matching bases. Looked up from germline, CDR1 is SGDLS and CDR2 is YYNGEE. The CDR3 covers 15 residues. V lost 3 bases and J 5 bases, leaving 15 bases between the germline ends. In DNA form, the CDR3 reads TGTGCCAGCAGCGACCCTCGGGCGGGCAACAATGAGCAGTTCTTC. It yields the protein CASSDPRAGNNEQFF.

DNA for the CDR3: TGTGCCAGTAGAGGGGGGGCGCGTGGAAACACCATATATTTT. Amino acid sequence: CASRGGARGNTIYF. J is TRBJ1-3 and V is TRBV19, with a tentative D call TRBD1 (6 bases). The V end was cut by 6 bases, the J end by 3 bases, with 12 bases between. Germline V CDR1 and CDR2: LNHDA, SQIVND (reference sequence). The CDR3 runs 14 residues.

The chain carries TRBV29-1 and TRBJ1-5; 9 bases fit TRBD1. The trim removed 6 bases at V and 7 bases at J, leaving 7 bases unmatched. Per germline, CDR1 SQVTM and CDR2 ANQGSEA. The CDR3 totals 13 residues. The CDR3 coding sequence is TGCAGCGTGGTCACAGGGGGCCGGCAGCCCCAGCATTTT. Protein: CSVVTGGRQPQHF.

This clone was seen just once. V gene TRBV19 combines with J gene TRBJ1-1; weak D call: TRBD1 (6 bases). The V gene lost 8 bases and the J gene lost 6 bases, with 25 bases spanning the gap. The CDR3 is 16 amino acids. Germline CDR1 is LNHDA and CDR2 is SQIVND (reference sequence). In DNA form, the CDR3 reads TGTGCCAGTCAGGAAATTTTGAGACAGGTTATCGCTGAAGCTTTCTTT. Translated, it gives CASQEILRQVIAEAFF.

The V and J genes are TRBV7-6 and TRBJ1-4; D remains ambiguous. Germline CDR1 reads SGHVS; CDR2 reads FNYEAQ. There are 13 residues in the CDR3. Trimming removed 5 bases from V and 5 bases from J, with 9 bases in between. This chain's CDR3 is CASSQDRNEKLFF. The DNA for the CDR3 is TGTGCCAGCAGCCAGGATAGGAATGAAAAACTGTTTTTT.

The V call is TRBV29-1, the J call TRBJ2-5, with D perhaps matching TRBD1 or TRBD2 (6 bases each). In germline, CDR1 is SQVTM, CDR2 ANQGSEA. This CDR3 spans 14 amino acids. With 4 bases removed from V and 5 bases from J, the gap between germline ends came to 17 bases. CDR3 region: CSVGDGGRYETQYF. The CDR3 DNA is TGCAGCGTTGGCGATGGGGGGCGATACGAGACCCAGTACTTC.

V and J are TRBV20-1 and TRBJ2-5; no clear D. The CDR3 totals 11 residues. V was trimmed by 6 bases and J by 4 bases, leaving 9 bases between them. Germline V lookup: CDR1 DFQATT, CDR2 SNEGSKA (reference sequence). DNA of the CDR3: TGCAGTGCCGAGTTCTCAGAGACCCAGTACTTC. Encoded protein: CSAEFSETQYF.

This chain joins TRBV11-2 and TRBJ1-2, with 8 bases aligning to TRBD1. Germline V gene data show CDR1 as SGHAT and CDR2 as FQNNGV. The CDR3 length is 14 residues. V gave up 5 bases and J gave up 4 bases; unmatched junction bases: 6. The CDR3 nucleotides are TGTGCCAGCAGCCTGGGACAGGTCGTCTATGGCTACACCTTC. Translating gives CASSLGQVVYGYTF.

The chain carries TRBV21-1 and TRBJ2-7; TRBD1, as called in the table, went unchecked against the DNA. TRBV21-1 is recorded as a pseudogene. The CDR3 runs to 15 residues. The CDR3 region has the DNA TGTGCCAGCAGCCCCCGGACAGGGAGGTTTTGGGAGCAGTACTTC. Protein product: CASSPRTGRFWEQYF.

The chain employs TRBV7-8 and TRBJ2-1; maybe TRBD2 (6 bases). V was shortened by 5 bases and J by 4 bases, with 15 bases between the two germline ends. CDR1 is SGHVS and CDR2 is FQNEAQ in the germline V gene. The CDR3 runs to 15 residues. The chain's CDR3 is CASSPPGLTYNEQFF. CDR3 in DNA: TGTGCCAGCAGCCCCCCGGGACTTACTTACAATGAGCAGTTCTTC.

The chain uses TRBV19 and TRBJ1-1; 8 bases agree with TRBD1. CDR1 and CDR2 (germline): LNHDA, SQIVND (reference sequence). V lost 5 bases, J lost 1 base, and 9 bases stayed unmatched. This CDR3 is built from 16 residues. This chain's CDR3 is CASSSPRTGRNTEAFF. DNA for the CDR3: TGTGCCAGTAGTTCCCCTCGGACAGGGCGGAACACTGAAGCTTTCTTT.

The rearrangement joins TRBV7-9 to TRBJ1-4; D possibly corresponds to TRBD1 (6 bases). The CDR3 runs to 15 residues. CDR1 is SEHNR and CDR2 is FQNEAQ in the germline V gene (reference sequence). Trimming pared 5 bases from V and 4 bases from J, leaving 14 bases between. CDR3 protein: CASSPDRTHNEKLFF. CDR3 DNA sequence: TGTGCCAGCAGCCCCGACAGGACCCATAATGAAAAACTGTTTTTT.